A single sample gave rise to the 26 T cell receptor beta chains below, sequenced in a study of response to subunit inactivated influenza vaccine (dated by TCRdb to 2017 to 2018). The library came from RT-PCR. Reads for this sample came from an Illumina HiSeq 2500. TCRdb cleaned the public reads at Q25 with fastp, built clones with MiXCR and kept in-frame beta chains. Entries are consolidated by CDR3 protein sequence, retaining the most common genes and DNA. In all, the sample holds a few hundred thousand distinct CDR3 sequences, and less than 15% of those were seen once. The ten top clones hold more than 9.5% of the sample. This specimen was PBMCs from blood, taken 12 days after vaccination. All receptors derive from a man aged 50-60 years who received an inactivated influenza vaccine. Donor details come from another sample of the same person, matched by shared clones.

This clonotype was detected a few times. The chain recombines TRBV29-1 with TRBJ2-7; TRBD1 is a possible D gene (6 bases). Germline V lookup: CDR1 SQVTM, CDR2 ANQGSEA. The CDR3 runs 12 residues. The V end lost 6 bases, the J end lost 2 bases, and 11 bases lay between the germline ends. The CDR3 DNA is TGCAGCGTCGCGGACAGTACCTACGAGCAGTACTTC. Protein sequence: CSVADSTYEQYF.

CDR3 sequence: CSARPAGIEAFF. DNA of the CDR3: TGCAGTGCTAGACCAGCAGGGATTGAAGCTTTCTTT. V usage is TRBV20-1 and J usage is TRBJ1-1; TRBD1 might be the D (5 bases). This CDR3 region has 12 residues. Germline V gives CDR1 DFQATT, CDR2 SNEGSKA (reference sequence). Trimming stripped 2 bases from V and 7 bases from J, with 11 bases between.

This clonotype was counted only a few times. The chain carries TRBV7-8 and TRBJ2-7, with 8 bases fitting TRBD2. V shed 5 bases, J shed 0 bases, and the junction held 6 bases outside the gene matches. Looked up from germline, CDR1 is SGHVS and CDR2 is FQNEAQ. CDR3 size: 15 residues. Here the CDR3 DNA reads TGTGCCAGCAGCCGGCTAGCGGGTAGCTCCTACGAGCAGTACTTC. Its translation: CASSRLAGSSYEQYF. Based on the CDR3 plus reference TRBV7-8 and TRBJ2-7, the full variable domain is GAGVSQSPRYKVAKRGQDVALRCDPISGHVSLFWYQQALGQGPEFLTYFQNEAQLDKSGLPSDRFFAERPEGSVSTLKIQRTQQEDSAVYLCASSRLAGSSYEQYFGPGTRLTVT.

This sequence joins TRBV12-3 or TRBV12-4 and TRBJ2-3; no reliable D call. Trimming removed 2 bases from V and 1 base from J, with 13 bases in between. The CDR3 totals 16 residues. CDR3 in DNA: TGTGCCAGCAGTTTAAACCCTCCTGGGGGCACAGATACGCAGTATTTT. This encodes CASSLNPPGGTDTQYF.

J is TRBJ2-7 and V is TRBV5-1; D is uncertain. The V and J ends lost 4 bases and 0 bases respectively, with 17 bases between them. The CDR3 covers 16 residues. From germline, CDR1 is SGHRS and CDR2 YFSETQ. For the CDR3, the DNA is TGCGCCAGCAGCCCCGCGTCTTCCTCAAACTCCTACGAGCAGTACTTC. Protein: CASSPASSSNSYEQYF.

The rearrangement joins TRBV19 to TRBJ1-1; 8 bases line up with TRBD1. The CDR3 extends over 14 amino acids. V lost 5 bases to trimming and J lost 4 bases; unmatched junction nucleotides: 6. Per germline, CDR1 LNHDA and CDR2 SQIVND (reference sequence). CDR3 protein: CASSEGQGGTEAFF. CDR3 sequence (DNA): TGTGCCAGTAGTGAAGGACAGGGCGGCACTGAAGCTTTCTTT.

At least ten counts were recorded for this clonotype. V usage is TRBV2 and J usage is TRBJ2-2, with D hard to call. CDR1 is SNHLY and CDR2 is FYNNEI in the germline V gene. This CDR3 has 15 residues. Trimming removed 4 bases at V and 1 base at J, with 10 bases between. The CDR3 here is CASSVDRRNTGELFF. CDR3 coding DNA: TGTGCCAGCAGTGTGGACCGGCGGAACACCGGGGAGCTGTTTTTT.

The sample holds a few counts of this clonotype. The J gene is TRBJ2-2, the V gene TRBV6-1, with unresolved D. Germline V gene lookup returns CDR1 MNHNS and CDR2 SASEGT. This CDR3 region has 15 residues. The V and J ends lost 4 bases and 6 bases respectively, with 15 bases between them. The CDR3 DNA sequence: TGTGCCAGCAGTGTCCTTTGGCCTAGGTCCGGGGAGCTGTTTTTT. Its protein is CASSVLWPRSGELFF.

This clonotype showed up many times. The chain links TRBV12-3 or TRBV12-4 to TRBJ2-7; perhaps TRBD1 as D (6 bases). Trimming stripped 2 bases from V and 6 bases from J, with 8 bases between. The CDR3 length is 12 residues. CDR3 nucleotide sequence: TGTGCCAGCAGTTTAACAGGGAGCGAGCAGTACTTC. This gives the protein CASSLTGSEQYF.

The chain recombines TRBV20-1 with TRBJ1-1; D is ambiguous. Germline loops: CDR1 DFQATT, CDR2 SNEGSKA (reference sequence). This CDR3 spans 13 amino acids. CDR3 nucleotides: TGCAGGGTTCTATCTGACATGAACACTGAAGCTTTCTTT. Translated: CRVLSDMNTEAFF.

This clonotype came up a few times. This chain links TRBV7-9 with TRBJ2-1; TRBD2 matches at 12 bases. V gave up 8 bases and J gave up 0 bases; unmatched junction bases: 5. Germline V CDR1 and CDR2: SEHNR, FQNEAQ (reference sequence). The length of the CDR3 is 16 residues. CDR3 coding DNA: TGTGCCAGCTACCTAGCGGGGGGGCCCTCCTACAATGAGCAGTTCTTC. Translation gives CASYLAGGPSYNEQFF.

The genes are TRBV24-1 and TRBJ1-2; 10 bases map to TRBD1. CDR3 length: 14 amino acids. Looked up from germline, CDR1 is KGHDR and CDR2 is SFDVKD. V shed 8 bases and J 3 bases; nucleotides not matched to a gene: 5. This CDR3 reads CATTMTGGDYGYTF. Here the CDR3 DNA reads TGTGCCACCACCATGACAGGGGGCGACTATGGCTACACCTTC.

This clonotype appeared a few times. V is TRBV7-2 and J is TRBJ2-3, with TRBD2 identical over 7 bases. This CDR3 is 14 amino acids long. V lost 11 bases, J lost 5 bases, and 13 bases stayed unmatched. CDR1 is SGHTA, CDR2 FQGNSA, per germline. Written as DNA, the CDR3 is TGTGCCTCCGGCCGGGGGGACGCAGTAGATACGCAGTATTTT. Translated: CASGRGDAVDTQYF.

This clonotype has a handful of counts. This sequence joins TRBV14 and TRBJ2-3; the D is unclear. CDR1 and CDR2 from the germline V gene are SGHDN and FVKESK. This CDR3 region has 12 residues. V dropped 0 bases and J dropped 6 bases, with 4 bases sitting between them. Here the CDR3 reads CASSQDWDTQYF. The CDR3 DNA reads as TGTGCCAGCAGCCAAGACTGGGATACGCAGTATTTT.

The V call is TRBV3-1, the J call TRBJ2-7, with 7 bases matching TRBD1. CDR1 is LGHDT and CDR2 is YNNKEL in the germline V gene (reference sequence). The CDR3 totals 11 residues. The V segment lost 2 bases and the J segment 9 bases; nucleotides outside the gene matches: 1. The CDR3, as DNA: TGTGCCAGCAGCCAAAGGGACAGGCAGTACTTC. Translated, it gives CASSQRDRQYF.

This clonotype was counted at least ten times. This chain uses TRBV5-6 with TRBJ2-1, with 12 bases lining up with TRBD1. CDR3 length: 20 amino acids. CDR1 is SGHDT and CDR2 is YYEEEE in the germline V gene. Trimming removed 4 bases from V and 5 bases from J; junction bases left unmatched: 19. The CDR3: CASSGPVRDRGRLDDNEQFF. CDR3 sequence (DNA): TGTGCCAGCAGCGGGCCAGTCCGGGACAGGGGGCGTCTAGACGACAATGAGCAGTTCTTC.

This sequence joins TRBV5-6 and TRBJ2-7; 14 bases match TRBD2. Trimming cost V 3 bases and J 4 bases; bases outside gene matches: 3. Germline-derived CDR1 and CDR2 are SGHDT and YYEEEE. There are 15 residues in the CDR3. CDR3 bases: TGTGCCAGCAGCTGGCGGACTAGCGGGGGGTACGAGCAGTACTTC. This sequence encodes CASSWRTSGGYEQYF.

On this clonotype itself: One end of the junction varies from germline; a read error may be responsible. This chain links TRBV28 with TRBJ2-5; no firm D call. The CDR3 is 13 residues long. The germline V gene encodes CDR1 MDHEN and CDR2 SYDVKM. This CDR3 is CASNGLGWETQYF. CDR3 nucleotide sequence: TGTGCAAGCAACGGTCTGGGGTGGGAGACCCAGTACTTC.

This clonotype has just one count. The chain has TRBV7-2 and TRBJ2-5, with 9 positions matching TRBD1. Germline V gives CDR1 SGHTA, CDR2 FQGNSA. J lost 0 bases, V lost 5 bases, and 7 bases had no gene match. The CDR3 is made up of 16 amino acids. CDR3 DNA: TGTGCCAGCAGCACCCGGACAGGGGCGAACCAAGAGACCCAGTACTTC. Its protein product is CASSTRTGANQETQYF. Variable domain in full (rest from reference TRBV7-2 and TRBJ2-5): GAGVSQSPSNKVTEKGKDVELRCDPISGHTALYWYRQSLGQGLEFLIYFQGNSAPDKSGLPSDRFSAERTGGSVSTLTIQRTQQEDSAVYLCASSTRTGANQETQYFGPGTRLLVL.

The chain couples TRBV27 to TRBJ2-1; TRBD1 is a possible D gene (6 bases). The CDR3 length is 16 residues. V was shortened by 3 bases and J by 7 bases, with 19 bases between the two germline ends. Germline V lookup: CDR1 MNHEY, CDR2 SMNVEV (reference sequence). CDR3 DNA: TGTGCCAGCAGTTTTATAGGGGGATTCCTGGTGAATGAGCAGTTCTTC. Protein product: CASSFIGGFLVNEQFF.

At least ten counts were recorded for this clonotype. The rearrangement joins TRBV12-3 or TRBV12-4 to TRBJ2-7, with 12 bases identical to TRBD1. The CDR3 covers 15 residues. Germline trimming cut 6 bases from V and 3 bases from J; bases unmatched to any gene: 6. CDR3 loop: CASRPGTGGFYEQYF. CDR3 coding DNA: TGTGCCAGCAGACCCGGGACAGGGGGCTTCTACGAGCAGTACTTC.

CDR3 protein: CASSTTPGGALYGYTF. CDR3 in DNA: TGTGCCAGCAGCACCACTCCAGGGGGCGCTTTGTATGGCTACACCTTC. This chain uses TRBV12-3 or TRBV12-4 with TRBJ1-2, with 8 bases matching TRBD1. This CDR3 spans 16 amino acids. V shed 6 bases, J shed 5 bases, and the junction held 14 bases outside the gene matches.

V and J are TRBV20-1 and TRBJ2-3; 7 nucleotides align to TRBD2. V lost 3 bases to trimming and J lost 2 bases; unmatched junction nucleotides: 8. CDR3 length: 15 residues. Germline lookup yields CDR1 DFQATT and CDR2 SNEGSKA (reference sequence). The CDR3 is CSASESGDPTDTQYF. The CDR3 DNA reads as TGCAGTGCTAGTGAGAGCGGGGACCCCACAGATACGCAGTATTTT.

This clonotype turned up a few times. The genes are TRBV11-2 and TRBJ2-1, with 10 bases fitting TRBD2. The CDR3 has 20 residues. Per the germline V gene, CDR1 is SGHAT and CDR2 is FQNNGV. V gave up 5 bases and J gave up 4 bases; unmatched junction bases: 20. CDR3 bases: TGTGCCAGCAGCCGACAACCGGCTAGCGGGAGTAGGGGCCATTACAATGAGCAGTTCTTC. This translates into CASSRQPASGSRGHYNEQFF.

This clonotype was seen a few times. This chain links TRBV29-1 with TRBJ1-5; no firm D call. There are 14 residues in the CDR3. Germline V gives CDR1 SQVTM, CDR2 ANQGSEA. V lost 4 bases and J lost 2, with 12 bases in between. The CDR3 here is CSVAEGGGNQPQHF. The CDR3, as DNA: TGCAGCGTTGCGGAGGGAGGTGGCAATCAGCCCCAGCATTTT.

The V call is TRBV20-1, the J call TRBJ1-6; 7 nucleotides agree with TRBD1. After removal of 6 bases from V and 8 bases from J, the junction contained 10 bases not matched to a gene. The CDR3 loop spans 14 amino acids. Germline V CDR1 and CDR2: DFQATT, SNEGSKA (reference sequence). The CDR3 DNA reads TGCAGTGCCGCAGATTACAGGGGTTATTCACCCCTCCACTTT. This gives the protein CSAADYRGYSPLHF.